The 25 T cell receptor beta chains reported below all come from one sample, sequenced in a study of cytomegalovirus exposure and HLA in healthy donors (dated by TCRdb to about 2017). Receptor amplification or capture employed the immunoSEQ multiplex PCR assay. The multiplex PCR relied on a mix of 60 forward primers for TCR Vbeta segments and 13 reverse primers for TCR Jbeta segments. The table was pulled from immuneACCESS by TCRdb, which kept in-frame rearrangements only. Such tables lose some clones; where checked, under half of the loss comes from unresolved V genes, and the rest has no known cause. The sample includes roughly 130,000 clones, with roughly 66% observed a single time. Clones ranked in the top ten supply 6% to 8% of the sample. Input material: PBMCs. All receptors derive from a woman aged 55-70 years in good health and CMV-seronegative.

This chain links TRBV7-9 with TRBJ1-2, with TRBD1 identical over 8 bases. The V segment lost 5 bases and the J segment 5 bases; nucleotides outside the gene matches: 4. The CDR3 consists of 13 residues. Germline CDR1 reads SEHNR; CDR2 reads FQNEAQ (reference sequence). The CDR3 DNA is TGTGCCAGCAGCCTACAGGGGGAATATGGCTACACCTTC. Amino acid sequence: CASSLQGEYGYTF.

The chain recombines TRBV5-1 with TRBJ1-1, with D maybe TRBD1 (5 bases). Germline V gives CDR1 SGHRS, CDR2 YFSETQ. The CDR3 runs to 13 residues. V lost 5 bases and J 1 base, leaving 9 bases between the germline ends. As DNA, the CDR3 is TGCGCCAGCAGGGCCGGACAGAACACTGAAGCTTTCTTT. This translates into CASRAGQNTEAFF.

V and J are TRBV7-2 and TRBJ2-1; 11 bases match TRBD2. There are 15 residues in the CDR3. Germline values: CDR1 SGHTA, CDR2 FQGNSA. The ends lost 5 bases at V and 10 bases at J; junction bases unmatched: 10. CDR3 amino acids: CASSQGTSGSREQFF. The CDR3 DNA reads TGTGCCAGCAGCCAGGGTACTAGCGGGAGCCGGGAGCAGTTCTTC.

This chain joins TRBV5-4 and TRBJ1-6; D might be TRBD1 (6 bases). V lost 4 bases and J lost 4, with 15 bases in between. Germline V gene data show CDR1 as SGHNT and CDR2 as YYREEE (reference sequence). There are 16 residues in the CDR3. The CDR3 spells CASSRGRGGYNSPLHF. The CDR3, as DNA: TGTGCCAGCAGCAGAGGCAGGGGCGGATATAATTCACCCCTCCACTTT.

This clone was observed a few times. The chain joins TRBV7-3 to TRBJ2-3; 8 bases map to TRBD2. Germline values: CDR1 SGHTA, CDR2 FQGTGA. The junction had 4 bases not matched to a gene; V was cut back by 1 base and J by 1 base. This CDR3 region has 16 residues. CDR3 amino acids: CASSLMAGGRTDTQYF. The CDR3 DNA is TGTGCCAGCAGCTTAATGGCGGGGGGTCGCACAGATACGCAGTATTTT.

The chain carries TRBV5-6 and TRBJ2-3, with TRBD2 matching over 7 bases. Losses at the gene ends were 6 bases for V and 6 bases for J; bases not matched to a gene: 13. Per germline, CDR1 SGHDT and CDR2 YYEEEE. The CDR3 length is 15 residues. Written as DNA, the CDR3 is TGTGCCAGCAACCCAAAAGCCCCCGGGGGGGATACGCAGTATTTT. Translated: CASNPKAPGGDTQYF.

The chain couples TRBV9 to TRBJ1-2, with D maybe TRBD1 (5 bases). Per germline, CDR1 SGDLS and CDR2 YYNGEE. The CDR3 spans 12 residues. Trimming took 3 bases from V and 6 from J, leaving 9 bases between them. The CDR3 sequence: CASSAGGDGYTF. DNA of the CDR3: TGTGCCAGCAGCGCTGGAGGGGATGGCTACACCTTC.

The chain employs TRBV28 and TRBJ2-6, with unresolved D. The CDR3 length is 11 residues. The V end lost 10 bases, the J end lost 3 bases, and 4 bases lay between the germline ends. Per germline, CDR1 MDHEN and CDR2 SYDVKM. CDR3 amino acids: CATGGANVLTF. The CDR3 coding sequence is TGTGCCACCGGTGGGGCCAACGTCCTGACTTTC.

This chain joins TRBV4-3 and TRBJ2-3; no clear D. Per the germline V gene, CDR1 is LGHNA and CDR2 is YSLEER. Trimming cost V 3 bases and J 2 bases, with 12 bases left between them. CDR3 length: 15 residues. The CDR3 coding sequence is TGCGCCAGCAGCCATGATTTCAGTTACACAGATACGCAGTATTTT. Encoded protein: CASSHDFSYTDTQYF.

This chain connects TRBV7-2 to TRBJ2-2; D is possibly TRBD2 (5 bases). Trimming removed 5 bases from V and 4 bases from J, with 14 bases in between. Germline-derived CDR1 and CDR2 are SGHTA and FQGNSA. The CDR3 length is 15 residues. For the CDR3, the DNA is TGTGCCAGCAGCCTCAAGCGGCCTGGCACCGGGGAGCTGTTTTTT. The encoded protein is CASSLKRPGTGELFF.

The CDR3 reads CAKGADPTDTQYF. CDR3 DNA: TGTGCCAAGGGGGCTGACCCCACAGATACGCAGTATTTT. The chain is built from TRBV2 and TRBJ2-3; 7 bases align to TRBD1. V trimming: 10 bases; J trimming: 2 bases; junction bases outside the gene matches: 6. Germline assignment: CDR1 SNHLY and CDR2 FYNNEI. The CDR3 is 13 residues long.

The rearrangement links TRBV4-2 to TRBJ2-1, with 9 bases identical to TRBD2. V lost 4 bases and J lost 5; bases outside the gene matches: 6. The CDR3 sequence is 15 residues long. Germline V CDR1 and CDR2: LGHNA, YNFKEQ. CDR3 bases: TGTGCCAGCAGCCGAGAGGGACTAGCTAACAATGAGCAGTTCTTC. It specifies CASSREGLANNEQFF.

V and J are TRBV9 and TRBJ2-3, with a tentative D call TRBD1 (6 bases). The CDR3 length is 14 residues. Germline V lookup: CDR1 SGDLS, CDR2 YYNGEE. Trimming stripped 4 bases from V and 3 bases from J, with 12 bases between. The CDR3 reads CASSQMGATDTQYF. The CDR3 DNA reads as TGTGCCAGCAGCCAAATGGGGGCTACAGATACGCAGTATTTT.

The chain uses TRBV5-4 and TRBJ2-1; D perhaps matches TRBD2 (6 bases). CDR3 length equals 13 residues. Germline CDR1 is SGHNT and CDR2 is YYREEE (reference sequence). V dropped 1 base and J dropped 6 bases, with 8 bases sitting between them. The CDR3 nucleotides are TGTGCCAGCAGCTTGCTCGGGGGCAATGAGCAGTTCTTC. Protein: CASSLLGGNEQFF.

The CDR3 DNA sequence: TGTGCCAGCAGCCCGAGTGGCGCGGGCGGCTCTGGGGCCAACGTCCTGACTTTC. It specifies CASSPSGAGGSGANVLTF. V is TRBV7-9 and J is TRBJ2-6; possibly TRBD2 for D (5 bases). Trimming shortened V by 5 bases and J by 0 bases, and 17 bases separated the two germline ends. The CDR3 is made up of 18 amino acids. CDR1 is SEHNR and CDR2 is FQNEAQ in the germline V gene (reference sequence).

V and J are TRBV7-9 and TRBJ2-7; D not resolved. Trimming shortened V by 2 bases and J by 6 bases, and 14 bases separated the two germline ends. The CDR3 is made up of 14 amino acids. Germline V lookup: CDR1 SEHNR, CDR2 FQNEAQ (reference sequence). The CDR3 here is CASSLNSPTSEQYF. DNA for the CDR3: TGTGCCAGCAGCTTAAACAGCCCCACCTCCGAGCAGTACTTC.

J is TRBJ2-5 and V is TRBV15, with 10 bases identical to TRBD2. The CDR3 consists of 15 residues. The germline CDR1 and CDR2 sequences are LNHNV and YYDKDF (reference sequence). The V segment lost 4 bases and the J segment 4 bases; nucleotides outside the gene matches: 6. The CDR3: CATSIAGGGRETQYF. The CDR3 nucleotides are TGTGCCACCAGCATAGCGGGAGGTGGAAGAGAGACCCAGTACTTC.

This clone was seen more than once but under ten times. The V and J genes are TRBV5-4 and TRBJ2-2; the match to TRBD1 covers 11 bases. The ends lost 4 bases at V and 0 bases at J; junction bases unmatched: 5. This CDR3 has 17 residues. CDR1 SGHNT and CDR2 YYREEE come from the germline V gene (reference sequence). The DNA of the CDR3 is TGTGCCAGCAGCCGTGGGACAGGGGGACCGAACACCGGGGAGCTGTTTTTT. As protein: CASSRGTGGPNTGELFF. The full variable domain, completed using reference TRBV5-4 and TRBJ2-2, is ETGVTQSPTHLIKTRGQQVTLRCSSQSGHNTVSWYQQALGQGPQFIFQYYREEENGRGNFPPRFSGLQFPNYSSELNVNALELDDSALYLCASSRGTGGPNTGELFFGEGSRLTVL.

This chain uses TRBV7-6 with TRBJ2-5; maybe TRBD1 (5 bases). V gave up 0 bases and J gave up 6 bases, with 5 bases separating them. The CDR3 length is 12 residues. The germline V gene encodes CDR1 SGHVS and CDR2 FNYEAQ. The CDR3 bases are TGTGCCAGCAGCTTAGCGGGGCAGACCCAGTACTTC. This sequence encodes CASSLAGQTQYF.

This rearrangement joins TRBV4-2 to TRBJ1-5, with D perhaps matching TRBD1 (5 bases). The ends were cut back, 0 bases at V and 0 bases at J, with 9 bases in the middle. The CDR3 has 16 residues. Germline V gene lookup returns CDR1 LGHNA and CDR2 YNFKEQ. CDR3 protein: CASSQDQGSSNQPQHF. CDR3 coding DNA: TGTGCCAGCAGCCAAGATCAGGGTAGTAGCAATCAGCCCCAGCATTTT.

This clone is a singleton in its sample. The V and J genes are TRBV19 and TRBJ2-6; D is possibly TRBD1 (6 bases). CDR3 length: 14 amino acids. V lost 4 bases and J lost 2, with 6 bases in between. CDR1 and CDR2 (germline): LNHDA, SQIVND (reference sequence). The DNA for the CDR3 is TGTGCCAGTAGTACAGGGGCTGGGGCCAACGTCCTGACTTTC. This translates into CASSTGAGANVLTF.

The chain is built from TRBV7-8 and TRBJ1-4; D unclear. Trimming took off 1 base at V and 4 bases at J, with 13 bases between the two ends. The CDR3 length is 16 residues. Looked up from germline, CDR1 is SGHVS and CDR2 is FQNEAQ. The CDR3 reads CASSLGPSQVNEKLFF. For the CDR3, the DNA is TGTGCCAGCAGCTTAGGTCCCTCGCAGGTTAATGAAAAACTGTTTTTT.

This chain connects TRBV28 to TRBJ1-1; D possibly corresponds to TRBD1 (5 bases). Germline lookup yields CDR1 MDHEN and CDR2 SYDVKM. The V end was cut by 3 bases, the J end by 5 bases, with 10 bases between. The CDR3 loop spans 13 amino acids. The CDR3 is CASSFLGGTEAFF. The CDR3 bases are TGTGCCAGCAGTTTCCTCGGGGGGACTGAAGCTTTCTTT.

The rearrangement joins TRBV9 to TRBJ2-2, with D perhaps TRBD1 (6 bases). V lost 0 bases to trimming and J lost 0 bases, with 9 bases between them. Germline CDR1 and CDR2: SGDLS and YYNGEE. The CDR3 is made up of 16 amino acids. CDR3 in DNA: TGTGCCAGCAGCGTAGGAGGGACAACGAACACCGGGGAGCTGTTTTTT. The encoded protein is CASSVGGTTNTGELFF. Filled out from reference TRBV9 and TRBJ2-2, the complete variable domain reads DSGVTQTPKHLITATGQRVTLRCSPRSGDLSVYWYQQSLDQGLQFLIQYYNGEERAKGNILERFSAQQFPDLHSELNLSSLELGDSALYFCASSVGGTTNTGELFFGEGSRLTVL.

The V and J genes are TRBV15 and TRBJ2-3; TRBD2 matches at 7 bases. Germline values: CDR1 LNHNV, CDR2 YYDKDF (reference sequence). This CDR3 has 15 residues. The ends lost 5 bases at V and 2 bases at J; junction bases unmatched: 7. The CDR3 nucleotides are TGTGCCACCAGCGCGGGGAGGGAATACACAGATACGCAGTATTTT. Translating it yields CATSAGREYTDTQYF.